The rows below give T cell receptor beta chains drawn from one sample of a study of cytomegalovirus exposure and HLA in healthy donors. Profiled with immunoSEQ multiplex PCR; TCRdb holds only in-frame clones, not every one. The sample includes 55,000 to 65,000 clones, around 90% of them seen just once. Sequencing was performed on PBMCs. The origin of the receptors is a man aged 25-45 years in good health and CMV-seropositive. Both conserved end residues are part of each CDR3. D genes are given only for firm matches. The size field is filled for only some rows; it gives once, few, many or a size class.

V	J	D	size	CDR3	DNA
TRBV9	TRBJ2-2	TRBD1	-	CASSARDRANGELFF	TGTGCCAGCAGCGCCCGGGACAGGGCTAACGGGGAGCTGTTTTTT
TRBV7-8	TRBJ2-7	TRBD1	-	CASSSTRDRGSEQYF	TGTGCCAGCAGCTCTACCCGGGACAGGGGTTCCGAGCAGTACTTC
TRBV30	TRBJ1-2	-	-	CAWSVGYEGGTF	TGTGCCTGGAGTGTGGGGTACGAGGGCGGCACCTTC
TRBV30	TRBJ2-2	TRBD2	-	CAWNGGRGTGELFF	TGTGCCTGGAATGGCGGGAGAGGGACCGGGGAGCTGTTTTTT
TRBV11-2	TRBJ2-6	TRBD1	-	CASSTGGPSGANVLTF	TGTGCCAGCAGCACAGGGGGCCCCTCTGGGGCCAACGTCCTGACTTTC
TRBV2	TRBJ2-1	TRBD1	-	CASSPQPGQAYNEQFF	TGTGCCAGCAGTCCCCAACCCGGACAGGCCTACAATGAGCAGTTCTTC
TRBV6-5	TRBJ1-5	-	-	CASRPLDSRNQPQHF	TGTGCCAGCAGACCATTGGACAGCCGCAATCAGCCCCAGCATTTT
TRBV5-4	TRBJ1-2	-	few	CASSLSTNYGYTF	TGTGCCAGCAGCCTAAGCACTAACTATGGCTACACCTTC
TRBV7-2	TRBJ2-1	TRBD2	-	CASSLAVAGAPEQFF	TGTGCCAGCAGCTTAGCAGTAGCGGGAGCTCCTGAGCAGTTCTTC
TRBV18	TRBJ2-7	-	once	CASSPLEGREQYF	TGTGCCAGCTCACCACTTGAGGGTCGGGAGCAGTACTTC
TRBV4-1	TRBJ1-2	TRBD1	-	CASSHSSDRGGYTF	TGCGCCAGCAGCCATTCCTCAGACAGGGGTGGCTACACCTTC
TRBV5-1	TRBJ2-1	TRBD2	few	CASSAGLAYNEQFF	TGCGCCAGCAGCGCGGGACTAGCTTACAATGAGCAGTTCTTC
TRBV27	TRBJ1-2	TRBD1	-	CASSTIKRGRSGYTF	TGTGCCAGCAGTACGATTAAGAGGGGGCGGAGTGGCTACACCTTC
TRBV4-2	TRBJ2-3	TRBD2	-	CASSQNVAGGGTDTQYF	TGTGCCAGCAGCCAAAATGTAGCGGGAGGGGGCACAGATACGCAGTATTTT
TRBV6-1	TRBJ1-1	-	-	CASTIYSAQNTEAFF	TGTGCCAGCACAATCTACAGTGCACAGAACACTGAAGCTTTCTTT
TRBV7-9	TRBJ1-1	TRBD1	-	CASSPRTGGVTEAFF	TGTGCCAGCAGCCCGAGGACAGGGGGAGTCACTGAAGCTTTCTTT
TRBV18	TRBJ1-1	TRBD1	-	CASSPGSGGTEAFF	TGTGCCAGCTCACCAGGTTCAGGGGGCACTGAAGCTTTCTTT
TRBV27	TRBJ2-7	TRBD1	-	CASSPRQQGEQYF	TGTGCCAGCAGTCCCCGGCAACAGGGGGAGCAGTACTTC
TRBV5-4	TRBJ2-7	TRBD2	few	CASSPSGAGGTYEQYF	TGTGCCAGCAGCCCGTCCGGAGCGGGAGGGACCTACGAGCAGTACTTC
TRBV25-1	TRBJ2-7	TRBD1	-	CASSEAGQGAEQYF	TGTGCCAGCAGTGAAGCGGGACAGGGAGCCGAGCAGTACTTC
TRBV4-3	TRBJ2-5	-	once	CASSQSRDQETQYF	TGCGCCAGCAGCCAATCTCGCGACCAAGAGACCCAGTACTTC
TRBV28	TRBJ1-5	-	-	CASSLPQYSNQPQHF	TGTGCCAGCAGTTTACCCCAGTATAGCAATCAGCCCCAGCATTTT
TRBV11-2	TRBJ2-7	TRBD2	-	CASSLIGGGSYEQYF	TGTGCCAGCAGCTTAATCGGCGGGGGGTCCTACGAGCAGTACTTC
TRBV7-9	TRBJ1-1	-	-	CASSPENREAFF	TGTGCCAGCAGCCCAGAAAACAGAGAAGCTTTCTTT
TRBV6-5	TRBJ1-6	TRBD1	-	CASSYGDRRHSPLHF	TGTGCCAGCAGTTACGGGGACAGGCGGCACTCACCCCTCCACTTT
TRBV6-1	TRBJ1-1	-	-	CASSEVVWSGNTEAFF	TGTGCCAGCAGTGAAGTGGTTTGGAGTGGGAACACTGAAGCTTTCTTT
TRBV6-6	TRBJ1-4	-	-	CASSYGEEEHEKLFF	TGTGCCAGCAGTTACGGTGAGGAGGAGCATGAAAAACTGTTTTTT
TRBV6-5	TRBJ1-6	-	few	CASSIAGRDSPLHF	TGTGCCAGCAGTATAGCAGGGAGGGATTCACCCCTCCACTTT
TRBV19	TRBJ1-2	-	-	CASSMEQNYGYTF	TGTGCCAGTAGTATGGAACAGAACTATGGCTACACCTTC
TRBV13	TRBJ1-6	TRBD1	once	CASSDSRDRGTNSPLHF	TGTGCCAGCAGCGATTCTCGGGACAGGGGGACTAATTCACCCCTCCACTTT
TRBV21-1	TRBJ1-1	-	few	CASSPQGGATEAFF	TGTGCCAGCAGCCCGCAAGGGGGGGCGACTGAAGCTTTCTTT
TRBV28	TRBJ2-1	TRBD2	-	CASSTGRASRNEQFF	TGTGCCAGCAGTACGGGGAGGGCCTCGCGTAATGAGCAGTTCTTC
TRBV11-1	TRBJ2-7	TRBD1	-	CASSRDRSYEQYF	TGTGCCAGCAGCCGGGACAGGTCCTACGAGCAGTACTTC
TRBV10-3	TRBJ2-2	TRBD2	-	CALGGAGGLDTGELFF	TGTGCCCTTGGGGGGGCGGGAGGCCTCGACACCGGGGAGCTGTTTTTT
TRBV18	TRBJ1-2	TRBD1	-	CASSPPGQGARSYTF	TGTGCCAGCTCACCACCGGGACAGGGGGCGCGAAGCTACACCTTC
TRBV5-4	TRBJ2-3	-	-	CASSFPGALSTDTQYF	TGTGCCAGCAGCTTTCCAGGCGCGCTAAGCACAGATACGCAGTATTTT
TRBV13	TRBJ2-7	TRBD2	-	CASTRGGDSYEQYF	TGTGCCAGCACCCGGGGAGGGGATTCCTACGAGCAGTACTTC
TRBV5-5	TRBJ2-5	-	-	CASRHGQQETQYF	TGTGCCAGCAGACACGGACAGCAAGAGACCCAGTACTTC
TRBV18	TRBJ2-1	TRBD2	-	CASSPQGEVSGRANEQFF	TGTGCCAGCTCACCGCAAGGCGAGGTCAGCGGGAGGGCCAATGAGCAGTTCTTC
TRBV11-1	TRBJ1-2	-	-	CASSFHPTGPTPDGYTF	TGTGCCAGCAGCTTTCATCCTACAGGGCCCACGCCAGATGGCTACACCTTC
TRBV5-4	TRBJ1-2	TRBD1	-	CASRLAGQGRVNGYTF	TGTGCCAGCAGGTTGGCAGGACAGGGAAGGGTGAATGGCTACACCTTC
TRBV13	TRBJ2-1	TRBD2	-	CANSPLGLAGGNEQFF	TGTGCCAACAGCCCCCTAGGACTAGCGGGAGGGAATGAGCAGTTCTTC
TRBV11-3	TRBJ2-1	TRBD2	-	CASSQGLAGGSSGGEQFF	TGTGCCAGCAGCCAGGGACTAGCGGGAGGTTCGTCCGGTGGTGAGCAGTTCTTC
TRBV7-6	TRBJ2-2	TRBD1	-	CASSLGQGNFGELFF	TGTGCCAGCAGCTTAGGACAGGGGAATTTTGGGGAGCTGTTTTTT
TRBV5-1	TRBJ2-7	TRBD1	-	CASSLDGTGISYEQYF	TGCGCCAGCAGCTTGGACGGGACAGGTATTTCCTACGAGCAGTACTTC
TRBV9	TRBJ2-5	TRBD2	-	CASSPGRTGKETQYF	TGTGCCAGCAGCCCCGGGAGGACGGGAAAAGAGACCCAGTACTTC
TRBV27	TRBJ2-7	TRBD2	-	CASSQGTSASYEQYF	TGTGCCAGCAGCCAAGGGACTAGCGCTTCCTACGAGCAGTACTTC
TRBV7-2	TRBJ1-1	-	-	CASSLGARGSEAFF	TGTGCCAGCAGCTTAGGGGCCAGGGGCTCTGAAGCTTTCTTT
TRBV18	TRBJ1-1	-	-	CASSPFRQSNTEAFF	TGTGCCAGCTCACCATTTAGACAGTCGAACACTGAAGCTTTCTTT
TRBV7-9	TRBJ1-2	-	-	CASSLDTRNYGYTF	TGTGCCAGCAGCTTAGATACCAGGAACTATGGCTACACCTTC
TRBV7-9	TRBJ2-7	TRBD2	-	CASSLERGTYEQYF	TGTGCCAGCAGCTTAGAGCGGGGAACCTACGAGCAGTACTTC
TRBV5-4	TRBJ2-5	TRBD1	-	CASSPNGQGVRETQYF	TGTGCCAGCAGCCCGAATGGACAGGGGGTAAGGGAGACCCAGTACTTC
TRBV5-1	TRBJ1-4	TRBD1	few	CASSLGYRGANEKLFF	TGCGCCAGCAGCTTGGGGTACAGGGGTGCTAATGAAAAACTGTTTTTT
TRBV28	TRBJ2-1	TRBD2	-	CASSLNGREQFF	TGTGCCAGCAGTTTAAACGGGAGGGAGCAGTTCTTC
TRBV2	TRBJ2-5	TRBD2	-	CASRRASGRSRSETQYF	TGTGCCAGCAGAAGGGCTAGCGGGAGGTCAAGGAGTGAGACCCAGTACTTC
TRBV29-1	TRBJ1-1	TRBD1	-	CSGGTGGTEAFF	TGCAGCGGGGGGACAGGGGGGACTGAAGCTTTCTTT
TRBV6-4	TRBJ2-1	-	once	CASSDSRNEQFF	TGTGCCAGCAGTGACTCGAGGAATGAGCAGTTCTTC
TRBV7-9	TRBJ2-3	TRBD2	once	CSSSFWTSGITDTQYF	TGTTCCAGCAGCTTCTGGACTAGCGGGATAACAGATACGCAGTATTTT
TRBV28	TRBJ1-1	TRBD1	-	CASSLFGQGGTEAFF	TGTGCCAGCAGTTTATTCGGACAGGGAGGTACTGAAGCTTTCTTT